The source of this T cell receptor beta chain is a study of blood T cell repertoires in COVID-19 (dated by TCRdb to about 2020). As for the study more broadly: Collaborator samples came from the United States, Italy and Spain and covered acute and convalescent phases of COVID-19. The material from the prospective study consisted of cDNA or gDNA derived from T cells, B-cell-depleted T cells, or PBMCs. Samples came from the ongoing ImmuneRACE study (first 160 participants) plus 1,254 subjects from 6 global collaborators. Nearly every sample came with metadata listing a de-identified subject ID, COVID-19 status, age in years and sex. The dataset comprised deeply sampled blood TCRbeta repertoires from subjects exposed to, actively infected with, or recovered from COVID-19. Where available, HLA class I and class II types were taken from metadata supplied by the sample provider and were not determined by assay-based typing. The repertoires were released in a freely available public database meant as a resource for research on the immune response to SARS-CoV-2.

Relative to germline, V is missing 3 bases and J is missing 2 bases, with 5 bases of the junction outside any gene match. The CDR3 numbers 16 residues from cysteine through phenylalanine. Here the CDR3 DNA is all that survives: 48 bases in frame from base 1. As encoded in the germline V gene, CDR1 is MNHEY while CDR2 is SVGAGI. Whole blood was collected in K2EDTA tubes by collaborating institutions according to the institutions' own protocols. Collaborator samples were shipped for TCRbeta analysis as frozen whole blood, isolated PBMCs, or DNA extracted from either sample type. The immunoSEQ Assay, a bias-controlled multiplex PCR, was used to amplify TCRbeta CDR3 regions from genomic DNA. Processing in the source paper ran as follows. Nucleated cell counts per sample were estimated from amplification of reference gene primers within the assay. Sequence reads were collapsed and filtered to measure the absolute abundance of every unique TCRbeta CDR3 rearrangement. Productive Simpson clonality was computed per sample as the square root of Simpson's diversity index over productive rearrangements. TCRdb stores this immuneACCESS table with in-frame sequences only. Part of the clones is absent; in the studies checked, under half of the shortfall reflects unresolved V genes, and no reason is known for the rest. V, J and clone size are taken as reported in that table, and D and trimming were inferred from the DNA itself. A total of tens of thousands of clones appear in this sample, 80% to 85% of them only once. The ten largest clones add up to around 27% of the sample.

On the study overall, not on this receptor specifically: How much clinical and demographic metadata was included differed by source and by participant, and the metadata was provided uncurated.

As concerns this clone: No cognate antigen has been identified for it. No base quality values were provided; no much bigger clone lies one nucleotide off.

Recombination linked TRBV6-5 to TRBJ1-2, with 11 middle bases fitting TRBD1. Sequencing was performed on peripheral blood. The source is a human donor in a cohort sampled during active COVID-19. The bases are TGTGCCAGCAGTTATGGAGGACAGGGGGCGAACTATGGCTACACCTTC. The resulting protein is CASSYGGQGANYGYTF.